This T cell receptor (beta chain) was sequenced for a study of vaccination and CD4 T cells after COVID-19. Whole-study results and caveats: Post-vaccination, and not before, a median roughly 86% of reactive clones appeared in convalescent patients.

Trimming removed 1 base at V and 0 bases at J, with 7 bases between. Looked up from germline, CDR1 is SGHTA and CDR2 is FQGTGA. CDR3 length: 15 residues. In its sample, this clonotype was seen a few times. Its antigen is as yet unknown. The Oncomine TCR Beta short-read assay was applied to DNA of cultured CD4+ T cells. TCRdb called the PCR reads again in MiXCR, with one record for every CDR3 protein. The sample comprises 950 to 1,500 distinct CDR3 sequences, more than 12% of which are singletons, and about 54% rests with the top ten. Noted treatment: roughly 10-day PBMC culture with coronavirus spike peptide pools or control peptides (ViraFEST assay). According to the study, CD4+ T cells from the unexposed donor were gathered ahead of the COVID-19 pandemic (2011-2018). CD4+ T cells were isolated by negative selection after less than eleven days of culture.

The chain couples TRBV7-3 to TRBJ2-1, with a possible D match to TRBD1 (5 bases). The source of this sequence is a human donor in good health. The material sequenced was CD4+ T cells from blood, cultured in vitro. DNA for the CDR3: TGTGCCAGCAGCTTAATACAGGCCTCCTACAATGAGCAGTTCTTC. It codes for CASSLIQASYNEQFF.